This TCR beta chain was sequenced in a study of shared clonotypes between healthy human individuals. Measured with immunoSEQ multiplex PCR; TCRdb has only the in-frame clones, and not every one. The sample carries approximately 530,000 clones, approximately 95% recorded once. This CDR3 comprises 12 residues. Trimming took off 0 bases at V and 13 bases at J, with 12 bases between the two ends. Germline CDR1 reads SGHAT; CDR2 reads FQNNGV. The receptor's source is a woman aged 25 to 39 in good health. The sequencing input was naive CD4+ T cells sorted from blood. Documented subset: CD45RA+ positively selected. The chain is built from TRBV11-2 and TRBJ2-5; the D is unclear. CDR3 coding DNA: TGTGCCAGCAGCTTAGATCTGATAGGTTCGTACTTC. Its protein product is CASSLDLIGSYF.